The 25 T cell receptor beta chains below come from one sample, sequenced in a study of technical replicates of blood from a handful of donors. Assay used: immunoSEQ multiplex PCR; TCRdb lists only in-frame clones, some missing. Of approximately 100,000 clones in the sample, roughly 95% were seen once. The sequenced material came from T cells isolated from PBMCs. The receptors were sampled from a human donor in good health.

The genes are TRBV6-5 and TRBJ1-5, with 8 nucleotides matching TRBD1. The V segment lost 6 bases and the J segment 6 bases; nucleotides outside the gene matches: 7. Germline V CDR1 and CDR2: MNHEY, SVGAGI. CDR3 length: 14 amino acids. The CDR3 nucleotides are TGTGCCAGCAGCTCAGACAGGGGCGGTCAGCCCCAGCATTTT. Amino acid sequence: CASSSDRGGQPQHF.

The chain links TRBV19 to TRBJ1-3; 8 nucleotides align to TRBD1. Looked up from germline, CDR1 is LNHDA and CDR2 is SQIVND (reference sequence). V shed 5 bases, J shed 8 bases, and the junction held 8 bases outside the gene matches. The CDR3 is 14 amino acids. The CDR3 DNA sequence: TGTGCCAGTAGTGCGGACAGGGTGGGAGACACCATATATTTT. It encodes CASSADRVGDTIYF.

This sequence joins TRBV10-2 and TRBJ1-5, with D possibly TRBD1 on 6 matching bases. V lost 6 bases, J lost 4 bases, and 10 bases lay in between. Germline V gene lookup returns CDR1 WSHSY and CDR2 SAAADI. The CDR3 extends over 13 amino acids. The DNA for the CDR3 is TGCGCCAGCAGGGACAGCCCTAATCAGCCCCAGCATTTT. Translated: CASRDSPNQPQHF.

This clone occurred once. V gene TRBV5-6 combines with J gene TRBJ2-1, with TRBD2 matching 12 bases. Germline CDR1 reads SGHDT; CDR2 reads YYEEEE. Germline trimming cut 3 bases from V and 2 bases from J; bases unmatched to any gene: 3. CDR3 size: 16 residues. The CDR3 spells CASSSGLAGAYNEQFF. Here the CDR3 DNA reads TGTGCCAGCAGCTCGGGACTAGCGGGCGCCTACAATGAGCAGTTCTTC.

The chain uses TRBV30 and TRBJ1-1; D ambiguous. Trimming shortened V by 1 base and J by 3 bases, and 12 bases separated the two germline ends. CDR3 length: 14 residues. Germline-derived CDR1 and CDR2 are GTSNPN and SVGIG (reference sequence). The CDR3 DNA is TGTGCCTGGAGTGCCCGACTCGGGGACACTGAAGCTTTCTTT. Translation gives CAWSARLGDTEAFF.

V is TRBV19 and J is TRBJ2-7; 11 nucleotides line up with TRBD2. The CDR3 loop spans 19 amino acids. Germline CDR1 and CDR2: LNHDA and SQIVND (reference sequence). Losses at the gene ends were 4 bases for V and 3 bases for J; bases not matched to a gene: 17. CDR3 loop: CASSTLLGLAGEPVYEQYF. DNA for the CDR3: TGTGCCAGTAGTACCCTTTTAGGACTAGCGGGCGAACCGGTCTACGAGCAGTACTTC.

The V call is TRBV6-5, the J call TRBJ1-4; no reliable D call. The V gene lost 6 bases and the J gene lost 3 bases, with 8 bases spanning the gap. Germline-derived CDR1 and CDR2 are MNHEY and SVGAGI. The CDR3 length is 13 residues. The CDR3 loop is CASRPGANEKLFF. CDR3 sequence (DNA): TGTGCCAGCAGGCCCGGGGCTAATGAAAAACTGTTTTTT.

CDR3 protein: CASANRHSGEQFF. The CDR3 nucleotides read TGTGCCAGCGCCAACAGACATAGCGGGGAGCAGTTCTTC. This chain uses TRBV6-4 with TRBJ2-1; 7 positions match TRBD2. This CDR3 contains 13 residues. V was clipped by 8 bases and J by 10 bases; unmatched bases: 11. Germline V gene lookup returns CDR1 MRHNA and CDR2 SNTAGT.

CDR3: CAIREGLYEQYF. The CDR3 coding sequence is TGTGCCATCCGAGAGGGACTCTACGAGCAGTACTTC. The chain employs TRBV7-9 and TRBJ2-7, with a tentative D call TRBD2 (6 bases). Trimming shortened V by 10 bases and J by 3 bases, and 13 bases separated the two germline ends. This CDR3 contains 12 residues. CDR1 and CDR2 from the germline V gene are SEHNR and FQNEAQ (reference sequence).

This clone showed up just once. This chain connects TRBV19 to TRBJ1-5; no firm D call. The CDR3 sequence is 15 residues long. CDR1 LNHDA and CDR2 SQIVND come from the germline V gene (reference sequence). V was trimmed by 4 bases and J by 5 bases, leaving 15 bases between them. CDR3: CASSTDGIAYQPQHF. DNA for the CDR3: TGTGCCAGTAGTACTGACGGGATAGCGTATCAGCCCCAGCATTTT.

In this sample, this clone turned up once. This chain connects TRBV9 to TRBJ2-3; 10 nucleotides align to TRBD2. The CDR3 has 16 residues. The J segment lost 2 bases and the V segment lost 4 bases, leaving 7 bases of the junction unmatched. Per germline, CDR1 SGDLS and CDR2 YYNGEE. CDR3 DNA: TGTGCCAGCAGCAGCGGGGGGGCCTTCCCCACAGATACGCAGTATTTT. Protein product: CASSSGGAFPTDTQYF.

The chain combines TRBV28 with TRBJ1-2, with 11 bases that match TRBD1. The CDR3 is made up of 14 amino acids. J gave up 7 bases and V 2 bases, and 3 bases lay outside the gene matches. In germline, CDR1 is MDHEN, CDR2 SYDVKM. The CDR3 DNA reads as TGTGCCAGCAGTTTAGGTGGACAGGGGGCTGGCTACACCTTC. Translating it yields CASSLGGQGAGYTF.

This clone showed up just a few times. Here the CDR3 DNA reads TGTGCCAGCAGGGACAGATCAGAAGGAACCGGGGAGCTGTTTTTT. Its protein is CASRDRSEGTGELFF. The chain carries TRBV6-1 and TRBJ2-2; D possibly corresponds to TRBD1 (6 bases). V was pared by 6 bases and J by 5 bases, with 16 bases between. This CDR3 is 15 amino acids long. Germline-derived CDR1 and CDR2 are MNHNS and SASEGT.

The chain carries TRBV28 and TRBJ2-1, with 14 bases fitting TRBD2. CDR1 MDHEN and CDR2 SYDVKM come from the germline V gene. The CDR3 spans 15 residues. Trimming removed 2 bases from V and 10 bases from J; junction bases left unmatched: 4. CDR3 region: CASSLPGLAGDEQFF. CDR3 coding DNA: TGTGCCAGCAGTTTACCGGGACTAGCGGGAGACGAGCAGTTCTTC.

This chain connects TRBV7-9 to TRBJ1-2; D is perhaps TRBD1 (6 bases). The length of the CDR3 is 13 residues. The V end was cut by 4 bases, the J end by 6 bases, with 12 bases between. Per germline, CDR1 SEHNR and CDR2 FQNEAQ (reference sequence). CDR3 sequence reads: CASSSGGGDGYTF. DNA for the CDR3: TGTGCCAGCAGCTCGGGAGGGGGGGATGGCTACACCTTC.

This chain joins TRBV5-1 and TRBJ1-6; D ambiguous. CDR3 size: 16 residues. The V gene's germline CDR1 is SGHRS and CDR2 YFSETQ. The V end lost 7 bases, the J end lost 7 bases, and 21 bases lay between the germline ends. DNA for the CDR3: TGCGCCAGCGCCCCGAGGGAGGTGGCCGGGAATTCACCCCTCCACTTT. Its translation is CASAPREVAGNSPLHF.

V is TRBV5-5 and J is TRBJ2-4; the match to TRBD2 covers 11 bases. Germline CDR1 is SGHKS and CDR2 is YYEKEE (reference sequence). This CDR3 spans 17 amino acids. Trimming at V came to 4 bases and at J to 3 bases, leaving 9 bases not matched to a gene. In nucleotides, the CDR3 is TGTGCCAGCAGCGTCCAGGGACTAGCGGCTTACAAAAACATTCAGTACTTC. As protein: CASSVQGLAAYKNIQYF.

This clone has a single count. The chain joins TRBV6-6 to TRBJ1-1; no clear D gene. Germline V gene sequence: CDR1 MNHNY, CDR2 SVGAGI (reference sequence). Trimming stripped 2 bases from V and 1 base from J, with 8 bases between. The CDR3 length is 14 residues. Here the CDR3 DNA reads TGTGCCAGCAGTTACGGGAGCTCGAACACTGAAGCTTTCTTT. This sequence encodes CASSYGSSNTEAFF.

This chain links TRBV5-1 with TRBJ2-5, with 8 bases fitting TRBD1. The V segment lost 4 bases and the J segment 0 bases; nucleotides outside the gene matches: 5. CDR3 length: 15 residues. CDR1 and CDR2 from the germline V gene are SGHRS and YFSETQ. CDR3 in DNA: TGCGCCAGCAGCCCTGGGACAGGTTACCAAGAGACCCAGTACTTC. This encodes CASSPGTGYQETQYF.

The chain uses TRBV7-2 and TRBJ2-7; 11 bases are shared with TRBD2. The J segment lost 3 bases and the V segment lost 3 bases, leaving 4 bases of the junction unmatched. Germline lookup yields CDR1 SGHTA and CDR2 FQGNSA. This CDR3 comprises 15 residues. The CDR3 loop reads CASSFGTSGLYEQYF. The CDR3 nucleotides are TGTGCCAGCAGCTTCGGGACTAGCGGACTCTACGAGCAGTACTTC.

The V and J genes are TRBV9 and TRBJ1-1, with 7 bases matching TRBD1. V gave up 4 bases and J gave up 1 base; unmatched junction bases: 4. This CDR3 is 14 amino acids long. CDR1 is SGDLS, CDR2 YYNGEE, per germline. The CDR3 DNA follows: TGTGCCAGCAGCCCGGGACAGACGAACACTGAAGCTTTCTTT. Translation gives CASSPGQTNTEAFF.

The chain has TRBV29-1 and TRBJ2-5; 9 positions match TRBD1. The CDR3 length is 15 residues. Germline trimming cut 4 bases from V and 1 base from J; bases unmatched to any gene: 7. CDR1 is SQVTM, CDR2 ANQGSEA, per germline. The CDR3 bases are TGCAGCGTTGGGGGACAGGGCCCTTCCCAAGAGACCCAGTACTTC. Its translation: CSVGGQGPSQETQYF.

V is TRBV7-6 and J is TRBJ2-7; 9 bases match TRBD2. This CDR3 has 16 amino acids. Germline CDR1 reads SGHVS; CDR2 reads FNYEAQ. After removal of 5 bases from V and 2 bases from J, the junction contained 10 bases not matched to a gene. This chain's CDR3 is CASSRSAGGPTYEQYF. In DNA form, the CDR3 reads TGTGCCAGCAGCCGTTCAGCGGGAGGCCCTACCTACGAGCAGTACTTC. The whole variable domain, remainder taken from reference TRBV7-6 and TRBJ2-7, is GAGVSQSPRYKVTKRGQDVALRCDPISGHVSLYWYRQALGQGPEFLTYFNYEAQQDKSGLPNDRFSAERPEGSISTLTIQRTEQRDSAMYRCASSRSAGGPTYEQYFGPGTRLTVT.

The chain is built from TRBV5-1 and TRBJ2-3, with D possibly TRBD2 on 7 matching bases. Deletions cut 0 bases from V and 2 bases from J, with 13 bases between. Germline CDR1 SGHRS, CDR2 YFSETQ. The length of the CDR3 is 16 residues. CDR3 sequence reads: CASSLGRGALTDTQYF. The CDR3 region has the DNA TGCGCCAGCAGCTTGGGACGGGGGGCCCTCACAGATACGCAGTATTTT.

This clone was recorded once. V gene TRBV14 combines with J gene TRBJ1-2, with 7 bases identical to TRBD1. After removal of 6 bases from V and 5 bases from J, the junction contained 12 bases not matched to a gene. The germline V gene encodes CDR1 SGHDN and CDR2 FVKESK. The CDR3 runs 15 residues. Here the CDR3 DNA reads TGTGCCAGCAGTCCCTCCCGGACAGGAGGGTATGGCTACACCTTC. Translation: CASSPSRTGGYGYTF.